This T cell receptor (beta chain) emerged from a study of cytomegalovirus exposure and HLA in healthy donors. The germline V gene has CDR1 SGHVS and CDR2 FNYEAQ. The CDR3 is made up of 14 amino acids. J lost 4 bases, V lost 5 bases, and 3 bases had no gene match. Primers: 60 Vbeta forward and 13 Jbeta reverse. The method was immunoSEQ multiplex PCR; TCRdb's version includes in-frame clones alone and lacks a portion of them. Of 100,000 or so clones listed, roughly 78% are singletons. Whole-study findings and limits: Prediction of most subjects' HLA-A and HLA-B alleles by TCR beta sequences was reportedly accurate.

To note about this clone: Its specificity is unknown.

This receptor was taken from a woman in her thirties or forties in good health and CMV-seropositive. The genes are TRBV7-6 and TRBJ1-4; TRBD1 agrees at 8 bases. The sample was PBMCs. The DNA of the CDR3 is TGTGCCAGCAGCCCTGACAGGGGTAATGAAAAACTGTTTTTT. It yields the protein CASSPDRGNEKLFF. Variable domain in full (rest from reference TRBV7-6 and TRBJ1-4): GAGVSQSPRYKVTKRGQDVALRCDPISGHVSLYWYRQALGQGPEFLTYFNYEAQQDKSGLPNDRFSAERPEGSISTLTIQRTEQRDSAMYRCASSPDRGNEKLFFGSGTQLSVL.